The rows below give T cell receptor beta chains drawn from one sample of a study of blood T cell repertoires in COVID-19. Generated by immunoSEQ multiplex PCR, the TCRdb table keeps only in-frame clones and is missing some. This table holds under 110,000 clones, over 80% found once. The sequenced material came from peripheral blood. These receptors were taken from a man aged 50 or older with active COVID-19. CDR3s include the opening cysteine and the closing phenylalanine or tryptophan. Each record gives: D gene, J gene, V gene, clone size, CDR3 DNA, CDR3 protein. The D gene is left open where the match is weak. Clone size is stated in some rows and not others, as once, few, many or a class when expanded.

TRBD2 | TRBJ2-7 | TRBV11-2 | . | TGTGCCAGCAGCTTAATGGCGGGAGGGCCGTACGAGCAGTACTTC | CASSLMAGGPYEQYF
TRBD1 | TRBJ2-7 | TRBV5-1 | . | TGCGCCAGCAGCTTGGCCCCAGGGGGCCTAGACGAGCAGTACTTC | CASSLAPGGLDEQYF
TRBD1 | TRBJ2-1 | TRBV18 | . | TGTGCCAGCTCACCTGGGAAGAACCGGACAGGGAACAATGAGCAGTTCTTC | CASSPGKNRTGNNEQFF
TRBD1 | TRBJ1-1 | TRBV11-2 | . | TGTGCCAGCAGCTCAGGGGGACTCTCTGAAGCTTTCTTT | CASSSGGLSEAFF
TRBD2 | TRBJ2-1 | TRBV9 | . | TGTGCCAGCAGCGTAGCGGGGGGAACCTACAATGAGCAGTTCTTC | CASSVAGGTYNEQFF
TRBD1 | TRBJ1-2 | TRBV5-6 | . | TGTGCCAGCAGCGGCCGGGACAGCTATGGCTACACCTTC | CASSGRDSYGYTF
. | TRBJ1-3 | TRBV28 | . | TGTGCCAGCAGTTTAGGCAGGGTTGGAAACACCATATATTTT | CASSLGRVGNTIYF
TRBD1 | TRBJ1-5 | TRBV28 | . | TGTGCCAGCAGTCGCCGGGGACAGCACAATCAGCCCCAGCATTTT | CASSRRGQHNQPQHF
TRBD2 | TRBJ2-7 | TRBV27 | . | TGTGCCAGCAGTCCCCGGACTAGCATCCAGGGCGCGCTCTCCGAGCAGTACTTC | CASSPRTSIQGALSEQYF
. | TRBJ2-2 | TRBV29-1 | . | TGCAGCGCGCGCCATGCAGGGAACACCGGGGAGCTGTTTTTT | CSARHAGNTGELFF
TRBD2 | TRBJ2-5 | TRBV6-5 | . | TGTGCCAGCAGGGTTAGCGGGAGGAGCGAGACCCAGTACTTC | CASRVSGRSETQYF
. | TRBJ1-4 | TRBV6-5 | . | TGTGCCAGCATTCTCGGGTCGGGAAAACTGTTTTTT | CASILGSGKLFF
. | TRBJ2-1 | TRBV6-5 | few | TGTGCCAGCAGAAAGGCGGGGTCGACCTACAATGAGCAGTTCTTC | CASRKAGSTYNEQFF
. | TRBJ1-2 | TRBV5-5 | . | TGTGCCAGCAGCCCGGGGTATAATAACTATGGCTACACCTTC | CASSPGYNNYGYTF
. | TRBJ2-1 | TRBV6-5 | . | TGTGCCAGCACTATATCGACTAGCAATGAGCAGTTCTTC | CASTISTSNEQFF
. | TRBJ2-3 | TRBV7-2 | . | TGTGCCAGCAGCTTATTCTTGGGGAGTTCAGATACGCAGTATTTT | CASSLFLGSSDTQYF
TRBD1 | TRBJ2-7 | TRBV5-4 | . | TGTGCCAGCAGCCGTGGGACAGAACTACGCTACGAGCAGTACTTC | CASSRGTELRYEQYF
TRBD1 | TRBJ2-1 | TRBV5-1 | . | TGCGCCAGCAGCTTGGTTGGGACAGGGCTGGGGGAGCAGTTCTTC | CASSLVGTGLGEQFF
. | TRBJ1-1 | TRBV30 | . | TGTGCCTGGAGTGTAAGAGGTACTGAAGCTTTCTTT | CAWSVRGTEAFF
. | TRBJ2-1 | TRBV24-1 | . | TGTGCCACCAGTGATTCTAAGACGGGGGAGCAGTTCTTC | CATSDSKTGEQFF
. | TRBJ1-5 | TRBV19 | . | TGTGCCAGTACCAGGGATTTGGGGAATCAGCCCCAGCATTTT | CASTRDLGNQPQHF
. | TRBJ1-1 | TRBV30 | . | TGTGCCTGGAGTAAAGGAGAGATTGAAGCTTTCTTT | CAWSKGEIEAFF
. | TRBJ2-1 | TRBV24-1 | . | TGTGCCACCAGTGACGGGGGGCGATACAATGAGCAGTTCTTC | CATSDGGRYNEQFF
. | TRBJ2-7 | TRBV4-2 | . | TGTGCCAGCAGCCAAGAGAGCGGGACAGGATCCTACGAGCAGTACTTC | CASSQESGTGSYEQYF
. | TRBJ1-4 | TRBV30 | . | TGTGCCTTGAAAGGGGGAGAAAAACTGTTTTTT | CALKGGEKLFF
. | TRBJ1-4 | TRBV24-1 | few | TGTGCCACCCGGGGAAATGCAACTAATGAAAAACTGTTTTTT | CATRGNATNEKLFF
TRBD2 | TRBJ2-7 | TRBV7-9 | . | TGTGCCAGCAGCTTGGGACTAGCGAACTACGAGCAGTACTTC | CASSLGLANYEQYF
. | TRBJ1-1 | TRBV25-1 | . | TGTGCCAGCAGTCCGCAGAGGGGGAGGAACACTGAAGCTTTCTTT | CASSPQRGRNTEAFF
. | TRBJ2-1 | TRBV5-8 | . | TGTGCCGGTAGCGAGAGCTCCTACAATGAGCAGTTCTTC | CAGSESSYNEQFF
TRBD2 | TRBJ2-2 | TRBV10-3 | . | TGTGCCATCAGTGAGAGGGGTCTAGCGGGAGGAGGCAACACCGGGGAGCTGTTTTTT | CAISERGLAGGGNTGELFF
TRBD2 | TRBJ2-3 | TRBV28 | . | TGTGCCAGCAGTTCGGGACTAGCAACACGCACAGATACGCAGTATTTT | CASSSGLATRTDTQYF
TRBD2 | TRBJ2-7 | TRBV11-2 | . | TGTGCCAGCAGCCTAGGACTAGCGGGACCCTACGAGCAGTACTTC | CASSLGLAGPYEQYF
. | TRBJ2-3 | TRBV7-2 | . | TGTGCCAGCCGGACAGCTAGCACAGATACGCAGTATTTT | CASRTASTDTQYF
. | TRBJ2-6 | TRBV5-1 | . | TGCGCCAGCAGCTCCACAGGGACTGGGGCCAACGTCCTGACTTTC | CASSSTGTGANVLTF
TRBD1 | TRBJ1-1 | TRBV5-1 | few | TGCGCCAGCAGCACGGGACAGGAGAACACTGAAGCTTTCTTT | CASSTGQENTEAFF
TRBD2 | TRBJ2-1 | TRBV4-1 | . | TGCGCCAGCAGATTTTCCCGGCGTCCGACTAGCGGGGGCTCCTACAATGAGCAGTTCTTC | CASRFSRRPTSGGSYNEQFF
TRBD1 | TRBJ1-5 | TRBV19 | . | TGTGCCAGCAGACAGGGACCCTATAGCAATCAGCCCCAGCATTTT | CASRQGPYSNQPQHF
TRBD2 | TRBJ2-1 | TRBV11-1 | . | TGTGCCAGCAGCTCACTCGGGACTAGTTACAATGAGCAGTTCTTC | CASSSLGTSYNEQFF
TRBD1 | TRBJ2-7 | TRBV5-1 | . | TGCGCCAGCAGCACTGACAGGGCCGATATCTACGAGCAGTACTTC | CASSTDRADIYEQYF
TRBD1 | TRBJ1-2 | TRBV3-1/TRBV3-2 | once | TGTGCCAGCAGCCCACAGGGGACCTCGAACTATGGCTACACCTTC | CASSPQGTSNYGYTF
. | TRBJ1-1 | TRBV5-8 | . | TGTGCCAGCAGCTTGGCCCCGGAGGACACTGAAGCTTTCTTT | CASSLAPEDTEAFF
TRBD1 | TRBJ1-4 | TRBV18 | few | TGTGCCAGCTCACCCCGGCGTCAGGGGGGAGAAAAACTGTTTTTT | CASSPRRQGGEKLFF
TRBD2 | TRBJ2-3 | TRBV29-1 | . | TGCAGCGTTGTTGGGCAGGCGGGAGGGACAGATACGCAGTATTTT | CSVVGQAGGTDTQYF
TRBD1 | TRBJ2-7 | TRBV29-1 | once | TGCAGCGTTGAATTGGACAGGGGTCACGAGCAGTACTTC | CSVELDRGHEQYF
. | TRBJ2-2 | TRBV14 | . | TGTGCCAGCAGCCAAGGTCATAGAGGGACCGGGGAGCTGTTTTTT | CASSQGHRGTGELFF
TRBD2 | TRBJ2-7 | TRBV6-1 | . | TGTGCCAGCAGTGAAAGGAGGGGCGAGGGACTAGCGGGAGGGTCCCACTCCTACGAGCAGTACTTC | CASSERRGEGLAGGSHSYEQYF
. | TRBJ1-1 | TRBV29-1 | . | TGCAGCGTTGTTTTCAGTGTCACTGAAGCTTTCTTT | CSVVFSVTEAFF
. | TRBJ1-1 | TRBV5-5 | . | TGTGCCAGCAGCACGGGATTGGGGACTGAAGCTTTCTTT | CASSTGLGTEAFF
TRBD1 | TRBJ2-1 | TRBV28 | . | TGTGCCAGCAGTACTCTTACGGACAGGGTTTCCTACAATGAGCAGTTCTTC | CASSTLTDRVSYNEQFF
TRBD2 | TRBJ2-7 | TRBV27 | . | TGTGCCAGCAGACCGGGACTAGCTATATGGTACGAGCAGTACTTC | CASRPGLAIWYEQYF